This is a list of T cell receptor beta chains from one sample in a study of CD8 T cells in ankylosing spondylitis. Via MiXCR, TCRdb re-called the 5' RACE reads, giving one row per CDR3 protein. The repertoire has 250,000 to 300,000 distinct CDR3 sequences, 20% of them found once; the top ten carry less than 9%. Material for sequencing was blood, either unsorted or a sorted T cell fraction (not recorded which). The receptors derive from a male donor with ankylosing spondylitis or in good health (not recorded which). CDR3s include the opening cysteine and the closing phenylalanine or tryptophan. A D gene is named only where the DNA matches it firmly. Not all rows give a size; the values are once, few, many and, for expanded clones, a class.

CDR3 protein: CASSPSGQGQETQYF
CDR3 DNA: TGCGCCAGCAGCCCTAGCGGACAGGGCCAAGAGACCCAGTACTTC
D gene: NA
V gene: TRBV5-1
clone size: NA
J gene: TRBJ2-5

CDR3 protein: CASSLGARPSTDTQYF
CDR3 DNA: TGCGCCAGCAGCTTGGGCGCGAGACCTAGCACAGATACGCAGTATTTT
D gene: NA
V gene: TRBV5-1
clone size: NA
J gene: TRBJ2-3

CDR3 protein: CASGTDPGGKNIQYF
CDR3 DNA: TGCGCCAGCGGAACCGACCCGGGTGGGAAAAACATTCAGTACTTC
D gene: NA
V gene: TRBV5-1
clone size: few
J gene: TRBJ2-4

CDR3 protein: CSARVAGGGGQPQHF
CDR3 DNA: TGCAGTGCTAGGGTGGCAGGGGGCGGAGGGCAGCCCCAGCATTTT
D gene: TRBD1
V gene: TRBV20-1
clone size: few
J gene: TRBJ1-5

CDR3 protein: CASSLNTDRQYF
CDR3 DNA: TGTGCCAGTAGCCTCAACACAGATAGGCAGTATTTT
D gene: NA
V gene: TRBV19
clone size: NA
J gene: TRBJ2-3

CDR3 protein: CASSMTSGRSDTQYF
CDR3 DNA: TGTGCCAGCAGCATGACTAGCGGGAGATCAGATACGCAGTATTTT
D gene: TRBD2
V gene: TRBV7-3
clone size: once
J gene: TRBJ2-3

CDR3 protein: CSARLGLERQFF
CDR3 DNA: TGCAGTGCAAGACTGGGACTAGAAAGGCAGTTCTTC
D gene: TRBD2
V gene: TRBV20-1
clone size: NA
J gene: TRBJ2-1

CDR3 protein: CASSLARRGGVYNEQFF
CDR3 DNA: TGTGCCAGCAGCTTAGCCCGTCGGGGCGGGGTCTACAATGAGCAGTTCTTC
D gene: NA
V gene: TRBV7-2
clone size: few
J gene: TRBJ2-1

CDR3 protein: CASKYSGANVLTF
CDR3 DNA: TGTGCCAGCAAGTACTCTGGGGCCAACGTCCTGACTTTC
D gene: NA
V gene: TRBV7-3
clone size: few
J gene: TRBJ2-6

CDR3 protein: CASRRSRGTTSTDTQYF
CDR3 DNA: TGTGCCAGCAGGCGAAGCAGGGGAACGACTAGCACAGATACGCAGTATTTT
D gene: NA
V gene: TRBV7-8
clone size: few
J gene: TRBJ2-3

CDR3 protein: CSVEAPTLTGFAQYF
CDR3 DNA: TGCAGCGTTGAGGCGCCTACCCTTACTGGATTCGCGCAGTATTTT
D gene: NA
V gene: TRBV29-1
clone size: few
J gene: TRBJ2-3

CDR3 protein: CASSLEGTGMSPLHF
CDR3 DNA: TGCGCCAGCAGCTTGGAGGGGACAGGGATGTCACCCCTCCACTTT
D gene: TRBD1
V gene: TRBV5-1
clone size: few
J gene: TRBJ1-6

CDR3 protein: CASSLAEGNTGELFF
CDR3 DNA: TGCGCCAGCAGCTTGGCGGAGGGGAACACCGGGGAGCTGTTTTTT
D gene: NA
V gene: TRBV5-1
clone size: NA
J gene: TRBJ2-2

CDR3 protein: CASSPDLAVTDTQYF
CDR3 DNA: TGTGCCAGCAGCCCGGATCTAGCGGTCACAGATACGCAGTATTTT
D gene: TRBD2
V gene: TRBV12-3/TRBV12-4
clone size: few
J gene: TRBJ2-3

CDR3 protein: CASSLGTGPRRYTF
CDR3 DNA: TGTGCCAGCAGTTTAGGAACGGGGCCAAGACGCTACACCTTC
D gene: NA
V gene: TRBV12-3/TRBV12-4
clone size: few
J gene: TRBJ1-2

CDR3 protein: CASSFGLWTANTGELFF
CDR3 DNA: TGTGCCAGCAGTTTCGGACTTTGGACGGCGAACACCGGGGAGCTGTTTTTT
D gene: NA
V gene: TRBV28
clone size: NA
J gene: TRBJ2-2

CDR3 protein: CASRVSPSTDTQYF
CDR3 DNA: TGTGCCAGCAGAGTTAGTCCTAGTACAGATACGCAGTATTTT
D gene: NA
V gene: TRBV6-1
clone size: NA
J gene: TRBJ2-3

CDR3 protein: CSARVTTSQETQYF
CDR3 DNA: TGCAGTGCTAGAGTTACGACTAGCCAAGAGACCCAGTACTTC
D gene: NA
V gene: TRBV20-1
clone size: NA
J gene: TRBJ2-5

CDR3 protein: CASSLPRGLQETQYF
CDR3 DNA: TGTGCCAGCAGTTTACCACGGGGACTCCAAGAGACCCAGTACTTC
D gene: NA
V gene: TRBV28
clone size: few
J gene: TRBJ2-5

CDR3 protein: CASRGGTENEKLFF
CDR3 DNA: TGTGCCAGCAGGGGTGGGACAGAAAATGAAAAACTGTTTTTT
D gene: TRBD1
V gene: TRBV27
clone size: few
J gene: TRBJ1-4

CDR3 protein: CSARDPTSVGETQYF
CDR3 DNA: TGCAGTGCTAGAGATCCTACTAGCGTTGGGGAGACCCAGTACTTC
D gene: TRBD2
V gene: TRBV20-1
clone size: few
J gene: TRBJ2-5

CDR3 protein: CASSLGGTQQPQHF
CDR3 DNA: TGTGCCAGCAGTTTGGGGGGTACCCAACAGCCCCAGCATTTT
D gene: NA
V gene: TRBV28
clone size: few
J gene: TRBJ1-5

CDR3 protein: CATSEGGVTEAFF
CDR3 DNA: TGTGCCACCAGTGAAGGGGGAGTCACTGAAGCTTTCTTT
D gene: NA
V gene: TRBV24-1
clone size: NA
J gene: TRBJ1-1

CDR3 protein: CSATRGTELAKNIQYF
CDR3 DNA: TGCAGTGCTACCCGGGGGACAGAACTAGCCAAAAACATTCAGTACTTC
D gene: NA
V gene: TRBV20-1
clone size: NA
J gene: TRBJ2-4

CDR3 protein: CASTQVNSNQPQHF
CDR3 DNA: TGTGCCAGTACACAGGTAAATAGCAATCAGCCCCAGCATTTT
D gene: NA
V gene: TRBV19
clone size: NA
J gene: TRBJ1-5

CDR3 protein: CASSRGPFNEQFF
CDR3 DNA: TGTGCCAGCAGCAGGGGGCCTTTTAATGAGCAGTTCTTC
D gene: TRBD1
V gene: TRBV7-8
clone size: NA
J gene: TRBJ2-1

CDR3 protein: CSVGGYNEQFF
CDR3 DNA: TGCAGCGTTGGGGGGTACAATGAGCAGTTCTTC
D gene: NA
V gene: TRBV29-1
clone size: many
J gene: TRBJ2-1

CDR3 protein: CAIREQGLETQYF
CDR3 DNA: TGTGCCATCAGGGAACAGGGACTGGAGACCCAGTACTTC
D gene: NA
V gene: TRBV10-3
clone size: NA
J gene: TRBJ2-5